This T cell receptor beta chain derives from a study of blood T cell repertoires in COVID-19. Study as a whole: The United States, Italy and Spain supplied acute and convalescent COVID-19 samples. PBMCs, B-cell-depleted T cells, or T cells provided the cDNA or gDNA that made up the material.

In its sample, this clone was seen once. Assay: immunoSEQ multiplex PCR; the TCRdb copy retains only in-frame clones and omits some. Here the sample spans approximately 260,000 clones, 80% to 85% being singletons. J was trimmed by 3 bases and V by 9 bases; bases with no gene match: 10. The CDR3 consists of 15 residues. Germline CDR1 is SNHLY and CDR2 is FYNNEI. The source is a man aged 45-65 years who had recovered from COVID-19. The chain combines TRBV2 with TRBJ2-7, with 11 bases that match TRBD2. Source material: PBMCs or T cells enriched from blood (not recorded which). CDR3 sequence: CASAPTSGSSYEQYF. CDR3 DNA sequence: TGTGCCAGTGCCCCCACTAGCGGGAGTAGCTACGAGCAGTACTTC.